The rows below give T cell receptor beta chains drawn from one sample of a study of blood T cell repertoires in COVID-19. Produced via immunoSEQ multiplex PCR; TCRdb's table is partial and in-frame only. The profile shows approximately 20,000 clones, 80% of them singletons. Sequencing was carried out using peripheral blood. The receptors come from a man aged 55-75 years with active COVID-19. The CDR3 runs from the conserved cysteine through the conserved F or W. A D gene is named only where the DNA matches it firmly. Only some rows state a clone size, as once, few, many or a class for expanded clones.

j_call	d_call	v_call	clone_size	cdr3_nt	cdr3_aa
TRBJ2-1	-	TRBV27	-	TGTGCCAGCAGTTTTTCTCCAGGGGAATACAATGAGCAGTTCTTC	CASSFSPGEYNEQFF
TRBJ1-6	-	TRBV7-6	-	TGTGCCAGCAGCTTATTGATAGCGGGGATGGGTTCACCCCTCCACTTT	CASSLLIAGMGSPLHF
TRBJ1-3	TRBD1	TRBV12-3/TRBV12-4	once	TGTGCCAGCAGCCGGGACAGGAGAAACACCATATATTTT	CASSRDRRNTIYF
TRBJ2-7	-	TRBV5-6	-	TGTGCCAGCAGCACCCCCCTCGGGCGGGACGGGGGCGAGCAGTACTTC	CASSTPLGRDGGEQYF
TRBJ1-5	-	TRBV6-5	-	TGTGCCAGCAGCCCACTCGCGGTAAATCAGCCCCAGCATTTT	CASSPLAVNQPQHF
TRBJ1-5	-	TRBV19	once	TGTGCCAGTAGTATAATGGAGGTTCAGCCCCAGCATTTT	CASSIMEVQPQHF
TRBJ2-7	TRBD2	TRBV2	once	TGTGCCAGCAGAGGACTAGCGGTCGACGAGCAGTACTTC	CASRGLAVDEQYF
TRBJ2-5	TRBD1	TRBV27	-	TGTGCCAGCAGTTTATCGGCAGGGGGCTTGAAGACCCAGTACTTC	CASSLSAGGLKTQYF
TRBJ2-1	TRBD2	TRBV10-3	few	TGTGCCATCAGTACCACTAGCGGGAGGGCGTGGTATGAGCAGTTCTTC	CAISTTSGRAWYEQFF
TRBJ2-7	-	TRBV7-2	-	TGTGCCAGCAGCTTGAGCGACTCCTACGAGCAGTACTTC	CASSLSDSYEQYF
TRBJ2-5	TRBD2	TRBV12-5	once	TGTGCTAGTGGTCCCGGGACTAGCGGGAGAGGCGAGACCCAGTACTTC	CASGPGTSGRGETQYF
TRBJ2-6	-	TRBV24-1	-	TGTGCCACCAGGTGGGCCGACAGGAGTGGGGCCAACGTCCTGACTTTC	CATRWADRSGANVLTF
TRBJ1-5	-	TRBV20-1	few	TGCACCCTTTTAGCCCAGCATTTT	CTLLAQHF
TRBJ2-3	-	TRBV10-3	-	TGTGCCATCAGTGATCGTGGGGGCCCAGATACGCAGTATTTT	CAISDRGGPDTQYF
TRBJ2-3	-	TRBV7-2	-	TGTGCCAGCAGCTTAAGCGGGCTTGGTACGCAGTATTTT	CASSLSGLGTQYF
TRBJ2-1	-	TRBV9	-	TGTGCCAGCAGCGCTATGCGGGCTCCCCACAATGAGCAGTTCTTC	CASSAMRAPHNEQFF
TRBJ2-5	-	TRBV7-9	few	TGTGCCAGCAGTCACTCCAGTAGCGCAAAAGAGACCCAGTACTTC	CASSHSSSAKETQYF
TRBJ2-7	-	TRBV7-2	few	TGTGCCAGCAGCTTAAGGCCGGACTCCGGGGAGCAGTACTTC	CASSLRPDSGEQYF
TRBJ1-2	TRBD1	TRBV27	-	TGTGCCAGCAGATCCCGGACAGGGGAACGCTATGGCTACACCTTC	CASRSRTGERYGYTF
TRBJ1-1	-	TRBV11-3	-	TGTGCCAGCAGGGCGGTGCAGGGAAGCGTTTTCTTT	CASRAVQGSVFF
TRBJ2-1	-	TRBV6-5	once	TGTGCCAGCAGCGCAGGGGTTGTTTACAATGAGCAGTTCTTC	CASSAGVVYNEQFF
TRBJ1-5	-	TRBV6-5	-	TGTGCCAGCAGGACGGGCGGGGGCAATCAGCCCCAGCATTTT	CASRTGGGNQPQHF
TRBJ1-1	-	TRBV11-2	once	TGTGCCAGCAGCACCCGGACTGGGAACACTGAAGCTTTCTTT	CASSTRTGNTEAFF
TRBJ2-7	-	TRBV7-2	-	TGTGCCAGCAGCACTCTTCCCTACGAGCAGTACTTC	CASSTLPYEQYF
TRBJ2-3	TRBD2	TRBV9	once	TGTGCCAGCAGCGTAGAAGCGGGAGGGATTGATACGCAGTATTTT	CASSVEAGGIDTQYF
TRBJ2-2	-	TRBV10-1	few	TGCGCCAGCAGATCGGGAGCGAACACCGGGGAGCTGTTTTTT	CASRSGANTGELFF
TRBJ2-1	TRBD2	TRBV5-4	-	TGTGCCAGCAGCCCTCAGCGGGGCGTCTCCTACAATGAGCAGTTCTTC	CASSPQRGVSYNEQFF
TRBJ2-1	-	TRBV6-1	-	TGTGCCAGCAGTGAGACAGGATACAATGAGCAGTTCTTC	CASSETGYNEQFF
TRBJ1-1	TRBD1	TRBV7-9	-	TGTGCCAGCAGCCTAACCGGGACAGGGGACCCGAACACTGAAGCTTTCTTT	CASSLTGTGDPNTEAFF
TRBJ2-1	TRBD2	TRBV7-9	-	TGTGCCAGCAGGCAGACTAGCGGGAGTTCCTACAATGAGCAGTTCTTC	CASRQTSGSSYNEQFF
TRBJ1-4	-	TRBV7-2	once	TGTGCCAGCAGCTTAGTAACAGGACATGAAAAACTGTTTTTT	CASSLVTGHEKLFF
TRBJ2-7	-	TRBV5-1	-	TGCGCCAGCAGTCCCTCCAGCGGCCGCTCCTACGAGCAGTACTTC	CASSPSSGRSYEQYF
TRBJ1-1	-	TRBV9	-	TGTGCCAGCAGCGTAGTTGGGGCCGCGAACGCTGAAGCTTTCTTT	CASSVVGAANAEAFF
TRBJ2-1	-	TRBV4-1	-	TGCGCCAGCAGCCAAGATCAGGGGCGGGTGGTGGCCTACAATGAGCAGTTCTTC	CASSQDQGRVVAYNEQFF
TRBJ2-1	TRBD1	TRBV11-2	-	TGTGCCAGCAGCTCAAGACAGGGGGCGCAATACAATGAGCAGTTCTTC	CASSSRQGAQYNEQFF
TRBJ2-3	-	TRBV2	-	TGTGCCAGCAGTGCTAGGAGCGGGAGCACAGATACGCAGTATTTT	CASSARSGSTDTQYF
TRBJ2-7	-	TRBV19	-	TGTGCCAGTAAGGAGACAGTCTCCTACGAGCAGTACTTC	CASKETVSYEQYF
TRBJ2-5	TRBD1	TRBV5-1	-	TGCGCCAGCAGCCCTCCAACGGGACAGGGGGGACAAGAGACCCAGTACTTC	CASSPPTGQGGQETQYF
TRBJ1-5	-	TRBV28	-	TGTGCCAGCAGTTTAGCGGGGAGTCAGCCCCAGCATTTT	CASSLAGSQPQHF
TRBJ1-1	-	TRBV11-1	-	TGTGCCAGCAGCTTAGCGGGGGCGGTCACCGGGAACACTGAGGCTTTCTTT	CASSLAGAVTGNTEAFF
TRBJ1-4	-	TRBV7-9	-	TGTGCCAGCAGCCCTACAGGGAGTGAAAAACTGTTTTTT	CASSPTGSEKLFF
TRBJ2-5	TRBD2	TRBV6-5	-	TGTGCCAGCAGAGCGGCTAGCGGGAGTTTAAAGACCCAGTACTTC	CASRAASGSLKTQYF
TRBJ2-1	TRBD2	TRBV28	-	TGTGCCAGCAGTGCGAGGAGGGCGGGAGGGGACAATGAGCAGTTCTTC	CASSARRAGGDNEQFF
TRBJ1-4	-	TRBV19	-	TGTGCCAGTAGTACCGGCAGGGGACTTTTT	CASSTGRGLF
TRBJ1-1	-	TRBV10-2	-	TGCGCCAGCAGAGCGTTAATCATAGGGGACACTGAAGCTTTCTTT	CASRALIIGDTEAFF
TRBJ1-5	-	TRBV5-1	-	TGCGCCAGCAGCTTGGGCCCGTCGAGGGCGCAGCAGCCCCAGCATTTT	CASSLGPSRAQQPQHF
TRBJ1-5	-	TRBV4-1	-	TGCGCCAGCAGCCAGGGGGCGCCCGGGGATCAGCCCCAGCATTTT	CASSQGAPGDQPQHF
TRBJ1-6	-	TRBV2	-	TGTGCCAGCAGTGAAGCGACAGGTTTTAATTCACCCCTCCACTTT	CASSEATGFNSPLHF
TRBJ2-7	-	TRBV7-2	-	TGTGCCAGCAGCTTAGAACTTCAATACGAGCAGTACTTC	CASSLELQYEQYF
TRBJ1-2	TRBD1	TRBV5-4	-	TGTGCCAGCAGCCCCCCGACAGGGAGTGGCTACACCTTC	CASSPPTGSGYTF
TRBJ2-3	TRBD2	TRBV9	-	TGTGCCAGCAGCCCCGAGGGTCGGGGGGGAGATACGCAGTATTTT	CASSPEGRGGDTQYF
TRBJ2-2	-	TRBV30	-	TGTGCCTGGAGTGTACGAAGGGGGAGGGCCACCGGGGAGCTGTTTTTT	CAWSVRRGRATGELFF
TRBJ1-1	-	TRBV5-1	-	TGCGCCAGCAGCGACGGGACAAGTGAAGCTTTCTTT	CASSDGTSEAFF